This T cell receptor delta chain derives from a study of gamma-delta chains in newborns, infants, children. Study in general: Innate gammadelta T cells reportedly expand polyclonally right after birth, driven by microbial exposure, per the title.

The CDR3 length is 14 residues. Looked up from germline, CDR1 is GEAIGNYY and CDR2 is EKD. Concerning this clone itself: This DNA's translation and the protein TCRdb lists, from a much larger clone, do not match at residue 12, likely due to a read error; the protein shown is translated from the DNA.

TCRdb re-called the reads using CATT. The sample lists about 3,500 delta-chain clones, roughly 0.6% occurring once. The V call is TRDV2, the J call TRDJ2; 8 bases map to TRDD3. The sequence was collected from a child who was a newborn, infant or young child, either healthy, febrile or measles-vaccinated (not recorded which). The sequencing input was blood. Written as DNA, the CDR3 is TGTGCCTGTGACACTGGGGGATTGACAGCACAACCCTTCTTT. Its protein is CACDTGGLTAQPFF.